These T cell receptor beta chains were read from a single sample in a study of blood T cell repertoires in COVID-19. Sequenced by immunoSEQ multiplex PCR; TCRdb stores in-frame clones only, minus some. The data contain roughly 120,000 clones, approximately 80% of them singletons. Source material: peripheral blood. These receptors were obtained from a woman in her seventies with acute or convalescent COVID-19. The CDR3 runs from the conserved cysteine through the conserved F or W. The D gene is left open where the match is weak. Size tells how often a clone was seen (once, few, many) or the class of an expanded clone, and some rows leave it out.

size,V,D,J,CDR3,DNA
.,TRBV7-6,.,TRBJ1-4,CASSLGTARAEKLFF,TGTGCCAGCAGCTTAGGTACTGCCAGGGCAGAAAAACTGTTTTTT
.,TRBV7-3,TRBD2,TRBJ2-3,CASSRAGGPADTQYF,TGTGCCAGCAGCCGAGCGGGGGGGCCCGCCGATACGCAGTATTTT
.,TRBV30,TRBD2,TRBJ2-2,CAGKGLAANTGELFF,TGTGCCGGAAAGGGACTAGCGGCGAACACCGGGGAGCTGTTTTTT
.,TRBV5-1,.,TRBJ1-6,CASSLGRAPDNSPLHF,TGCGCCAGCAGCTTGGGGCGGGCCCCAGATAATTCACCCCTCCACTTT
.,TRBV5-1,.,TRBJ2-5,CASSLGQEYGTQYF,TGCGCCAGCAGCTTGGGACAGGAGTATGGGACCCAGTACTTC
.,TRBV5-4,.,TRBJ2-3,CASSPRTGTDTQYF,TGTGCCAGCAGCCCCAGGACAGGCACAGATACGCAGTATTTT
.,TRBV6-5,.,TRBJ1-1,CASSRATDTEAFF,TGTGCCAGCAGTCGCGCGACTGACACTGAAGCTTTCTTT
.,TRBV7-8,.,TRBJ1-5,CASSPGGRHSNQPQHF,TGTGCCAGCAGCCCCGGAGGGCGGCATAGCAATCAGCCCCAGCATTTT
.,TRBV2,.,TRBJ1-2,CASSPEGGRRLGYGYTF,TGTGCCAGCAGCCCCGAAGGTGGCCGGAGGCTAGGCTATGGCTACACCTTC
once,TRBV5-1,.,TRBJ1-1,CASTRGPNTEAFF,TGCGCCAGCACCCGGGGTCCGAACACTGAAGCTTTCTTT
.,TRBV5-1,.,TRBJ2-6,CASSLDVWDFASSGANVLTF,TGCGCCAGCAGCTTGGATGTGTGGGACTTTGCGAGCTCTGGGGCCAACGTCCTGACTTTC
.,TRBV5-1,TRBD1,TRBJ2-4,CASSPGQGANIQYF,TGCGCCAGCAGCCCGGGACAGGGGGCTAACATTCAGTACTTC
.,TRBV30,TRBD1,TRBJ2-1,CAWSADRVSYNEQFF,TGTGCCTGGAGTGCAGACAGGGTTTCCTACAATGAGCAGTTCTTC
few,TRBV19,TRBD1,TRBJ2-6,CASSIGPGGSLTGANVLTF,TGTGCCAGTAGTATAGGGCCAGGGGGCTCCTTAACTGGGGCCAACGTCCTGACTTTC
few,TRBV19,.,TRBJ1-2,CASNKIALLNYGYTF,TGTGCCAGTAATAAGATTGCACTCCTAAACTATGGCTACACCTTC
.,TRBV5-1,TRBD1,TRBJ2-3,CASRPTGADTQYF,TGCGCCAGCAGACCCACAGGGGCAGATACGCAGTATTTT
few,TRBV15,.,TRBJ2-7,CATSTQTPSSYEQYF,TGTGCCACCAGCACCCAGACACCGAGCTCCTACGAGCAGTACTTC
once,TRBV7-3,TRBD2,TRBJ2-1,CASSLIGTSVSEQFF,TGTGCCAGCAGCTTAATTGGGACTAGCGTGAGTGAGCAGTTCTTC
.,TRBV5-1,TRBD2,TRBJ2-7,CASSPGRGLYEQYF,TGCGCCAGCAGCCCGGGGCGGGGGTTGTACGAGCAGTACTTC
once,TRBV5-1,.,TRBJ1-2,CASSLEGFNGYTF,TGCGCCAGCAGCTTGGAGGGGTTCAATGGCTACACCTTC
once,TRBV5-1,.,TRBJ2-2,CASSLGRNTGELFF,TGCGCCAGCAGCTTGGGCAGGAACACCGGGGAGCTGTTTTTT
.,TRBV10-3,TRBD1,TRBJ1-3,CASRDRADGNTIYF,TGTGCCTCCCGAGACAGGGCGGACGGAAACACCATATATTTT
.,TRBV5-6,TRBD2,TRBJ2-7,CASSRLAGGFNYALEQYF,TGTGCCAGCAGCCGACTAGCGGGAGGTTTCAATTATGCTCTCGAGCAGTACTTC
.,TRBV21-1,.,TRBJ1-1,CASSPRDREIGGTEAFF,TGTGCCAGCAGCCCCAGGGACAGGGAAATAGGGGGAACTGAAGCTTTCTTT
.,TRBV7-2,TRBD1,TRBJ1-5,CASSLVEGAGQPQHF,TGTGCCAGCAGCTTAGTTGAGGGGGCAGGTCAGCCCCAGCATTTT
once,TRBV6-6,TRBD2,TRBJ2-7,CASRASGGASYEQYF,TGTGCCAGCAGAGCTAGCGGGGGGGCCTCCTACGAGCAGTACTTC
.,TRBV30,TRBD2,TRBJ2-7,CAWSSTSGSYEQYF,TGTGCCTGGTCTTCGACTAGCGGGTCCTACGAGCAGTACTTC
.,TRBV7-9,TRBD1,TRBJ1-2,CASSLQGATNYGYTF,TGTGCCAGCAGCCTACAGGGGGCTACTAACTATGGCTACACCTTC
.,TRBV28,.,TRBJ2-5,CASSPGTRAQYF,TGTGCCAGCAGCCCCGGGACACGGGCCCAGTACTTC
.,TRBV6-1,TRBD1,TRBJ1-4,CASSEVGTGGEKLFF,TGTGCCAGCAGTGAAGTAGGGACAGGGGGTGAAAAACTGTTTTTT
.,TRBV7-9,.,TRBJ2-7,CASSSPQLQGPHEQYF,TGTGCCAGCAGCTCCCCACAACTGCAGGGCCCCCACGAGCAGTACTTC
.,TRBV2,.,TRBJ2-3,CASASGFTDTQYF,TGTGCCAGCGCGAGCGGGTTCACAGATACGCAGTATTTT
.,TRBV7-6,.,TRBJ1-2,CASSLLGIKNINYGYTF,TGTGCCAGCAGCTTACTCGGGATCAAAAATATCAACTATGGCTACACCTTC
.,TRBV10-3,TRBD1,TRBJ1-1,CAIGTGLRNTEAFF,TGTGCCATCGGGACAGGGTTAAGGAACACTGAAGCTTTCTTT
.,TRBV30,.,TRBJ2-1,CAWTGYNEQFF,TGTGCCTGGACAGGCTACAATGAGCAGTTCTTC
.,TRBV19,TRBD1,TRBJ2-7,CASSPDRAGYGEQYF,TGTGCCAGTAGTCCGGACAGGGCAGGTTATGGCGAGCAGTACTTC
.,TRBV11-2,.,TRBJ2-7,CASSLSEGEQYF,TGTGCCAGTTCTCTATCCGAGGGAGAGCAGTACTTC
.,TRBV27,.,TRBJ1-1,CASSTGLWNTEAFF,TGTGCCAGCAGTACGGGACTTTGGAACACTGAAGCTTTCTTT
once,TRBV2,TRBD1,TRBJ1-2,CASSRRGQDYGYTF,TGTGCCAGCAGCCGGAGGGGGCAAGACTATGGCTACACCTTC
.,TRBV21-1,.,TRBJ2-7,CASSSLGEGFYEQYF,TGTGCCAGCAGCTCCCTAGGTGAAGGATTTTACGAGCAGTACTTC
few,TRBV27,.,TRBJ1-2,CASSLRGYGYTF,TGTGCCAGCAGTTTGCGTGGTTATGGCTACACCTTC
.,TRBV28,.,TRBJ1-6,CASSSQPDNSPLHF,TGTGCCAGCAGTTCACAACCTGATAATTCACCCCTCCACTTT
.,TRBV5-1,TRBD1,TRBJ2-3,CASSLEGQPSTDTQYF,TGCGCCAGCAGCTTGGAGGGACAGCCTAGCACAGATACGCAGTATTTT
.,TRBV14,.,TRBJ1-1,CASSWGLNTEAFF,TGTGCCAGCAGTTGGGGGCTAAACACTGAAGCTTTCTTT
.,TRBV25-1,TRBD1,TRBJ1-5,CASRRQGDNQPQHF,TGTGCCAGCAGACGACAGGGCGACAATCAGCCCCAGCATTTT
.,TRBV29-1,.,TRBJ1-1,CSVVRQANTEAFF,TGCAGCGTTGTTAGACAGGCTAACACTGAAGCTTTCTTT
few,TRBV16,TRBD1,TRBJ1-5,CASSPGTGYSNQPQHF,TGTGCCAGCAGCCCCGGGACAGGGTATAGCAATCAGCCCCAGCATTTT
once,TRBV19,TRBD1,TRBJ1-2,CASIPTGASYGYTF,TGTGCCAGTATCCCGACAGGGGCCTCCTATGGCTACACCTTC
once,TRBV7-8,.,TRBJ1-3,CASSPITGPRTGNTIYF,TGTGCCAGCAGCCCAATAACAGGGCCCAGAACTGGAAACACCATATATTTT
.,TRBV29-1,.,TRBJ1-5,CSVDGGGVNQPQHF,TGCAGCGTTGATGGGGGAGGTGTCAATCAGCCCCAGCATTTT